A selection of T cell receptor beta chains follows, all from one sample in a study of PD-1 blockade in classical Hodgkin lymphoma. Method: immunoSEQ multiplex PCR; TCRdb's copy keeps in-frame clones and lacks some. The sample shows tens of thousands of clones, more than 60% of them seen only once. This material consisted of peripheral blood mononuclear cells (PBMCs), taken before the second cycle of nivolumab. The receptor source for this set is a human donor with classical Hodgkin lymphoma. Each CDR3 is given with its conserved first and last residue. The order of the fields is CDR3 protein, CDR3 DNA, D gene, clone size, J gene, V gene. The D gene is left open where the match is weak. Size values are once, few and many counts, or a class for expanded clones, and some rows have none.

cdr3_aa: CASSGSGGEETQYF
cdr3_nt: TGTGCCAGCAGTGGTAGCGGGGGGGAAGAGACCCAGTACTTC
d_call: TRBD2
clone_size: NA
j_call: TRBJ2-5
v_call: TRBV2

cdr3_aa: CASSSRWLGTYNEQFF
cdr3_nt: TGTGCCAGCAGCTCAAGGTGGCTAGGGACCTACAATGAGCAGTTCTTC
d_call: NA
clone_size: few
j_call: TRBJ2-1
v_call: TRBV7-2

cdr3_aa: CARTQKKRQTYNSPLHF
cdr3_nt: TGTGCCAGGACCCAAAAAAAGCGACAAACCTATAATTCACCCCTCCACTTT
d_call: NA
clone_size: NA
j_call: TRBJ1-6
v_call: TRBV19

cdr3_aa: CASSPSDSRGYTF
cdr3_nt: TGTGCCAGCTCACCTTCGGACAGTCGCGGCTACACCTTC
d_call: NA
clone_size: NA
j_call: TRBJ1-2
v_call: TRBV18

cdr3_aa: CASSQGQGGQPQHF
cdr3_nt: TGTGCCAGCAGCCAAGGACAGGGAGGTCAGCCCCAGCATTTT
d_call: TRBD1
clone_size: NA
j_call: TRBJ1-5
v_call: TRBV5-5

cdr3_aa: CASSQGPLSRLLNEKLFF
cdr3_nt: TGCGCCAGCAGCCAAGGTCCTCTCAGCAGACTCCTCAATGAAAAACTGTTTTTT
d_call: NA
clone_size: once
j_call: TRBJ1-4
v_call: TRBV4-1

cdr3_aa: CAWSRRSEQYF
cdr3_nt: TGTGCCTGGAGTCGTCGGAGTGAGCAGTACTTC
d_call: NA
clone_size: NA
j_call: TRBJ2-7
v_call: TRBV30

cdr3_aa: CASSPSIGTGELFF
cdr3_nt: TGCGCCAGCAGCCCCTCAATTGGCACCGGGGAGCTGTTTTTT
d_call: NA
clone_size: once
j_call: TRBJ2-2
v_call: TRBV5-1

cdr3_aa: CASSVGAMWIGELFF
cdr3_nt: TGTGCCAGCAGCGTAGGGGCAATGTGGATCGGGGAGCTGTTTTTT
d_call: NA
clone_size: few
j_call: TRBJ2-2
v_call: TRBV9

cdr3_aa: CASSLTRSSLGDEQFF
cdr3_nt: TGTGCCAGCAGCCTTACCCGATCATCGCTAGGGGATGAGCAGTTCTTC
d_call: NA
clone_size: NA
j_call: TRBJ2-1
v_call: TRBV14

cdr3_aa: CASSSPRLAGEYNEQFF
cdr3_nt: TGTGCCAGCAGTTCCCCTCGACTAGCGGGGGAATACAATGAGCAGTTCTTC
d_call: TRBD2
clone_size: NA
j_call: TRBJ2-1
v_call: TRBV27

cdr3_aa: CASSSRHRGYTF
cdr3_nt: TGTGCCAGCAGCAGCCGACACCGTGGCTACACCTTC
d_call: NA
clone_size: NA
j_call: TRBJ1-2
v_call: TRBV21-1

cdr3_aa: CASSEAEGREQYF
cdr3_nt: TGTGCCAGCAGTGAAGCCGAGGGAAGGGAGCAGTACTTC
d_call: NA
clone_size: NA
j_call: TRBJ2-7
v_call: TRBV2

cdr3_aa: CASSPQGGQSNEKLFF
cdr3_nt: TGCGCCAGCAGCCCTCAAGGGGGACAGAGTAATGAAAAACTGTTTTTT
d_call: TRBD1
clone_size: NA
j_call: TRBJ1-4
v_call: TRBV5-8

cdr3_aa: CASSGSRGTSGELFF
cdr3_nt: TGCGCCAGCAGTGGATCCAGGGGGACGTCCGGGGAGCTGTTTTTT
d_call: TRBD1
clone_size: few
j_call: TRBJ2-2
v_call: TRBV10-1

cdr3_aa: CASSLSGVVGQETQYF
cdr3_nt: TGTGCCAGCAGCTTATCAGGGGTGGTAGGCCAAGAGACCCAGTACTTC
d_call: NA
clone_size: NA
j_call: TRBJ2-5
v_call: TRBV5-5

cdr3_aa: CASSSGPRQFF
cdr3_nt: TGTGCCAGCAGCTCCGGCCCCCGACAGTTCTTC
d_call: NA
clone_size: NA
j_call: TRBJ2-1
v_call: TRBV7-9

cdr3_aa: CASSLAYRGRGSPLHF
cdr3_nt: TGTGCCAGCAGCTTAGCGTACAGGGGGCGCGGGTCACCCCTCCACTTT
d_call: TRBD1
clone_size: NA
j_call: TRBJ1-6
v_call: TRBV11-2

cdr3_aa: CASSQTTSGGAVDTQYF
cdr3_nt: TGTGCCAGCAGCCAAACGACTAGCGGGGGGGCCGTAGATACGCAGTATTTT
d_call: TRBD2
clone_size: NA
j_call: TRBJ2-3
v_call: TRBV4-2

cdr3_aa: CASSFRERSYEQYF
cdr3_nt: TGTGCCAGCAGTTTTAGGGAACGTTCCTACGAGCAGTACTTC
d_call: NA
clone_size: few
j_call: TRBJ2-7
v_call: TRBV28

cdr3_aa: CASIENSGLSSYNEQFF
cdr3_nt: TGTGCCAGCATAGAGAATAGCGGGCTTAGCTCCTACAATGAGCAGTTCTTC
d_call: TRBD2
clone_size: few
j_call: TRBJ2-1
v_call: TRBV2

cdr3_aa: CASRTGTGGFQPQHF
cdr3_nt: TGTGCCAGCAGAACCGGGACAGGGGGCTTTCAGCCCCAGCATTTT
d_call: TRBD1
clone_size: once
j_call: TRBJ1-5
v_call: TRBV6-6

cdr3_aa: CARPPGLAGGFNSYNEQFF
cdr3_nt: TGTGCCAGACCTCCGGGACTAGCGGGGGGATTTAACTCCTACAATGAGCAGTTCTTC
d_call: TRBD2
clone_size: NA
j_call: TRBJ2-1
v_call: TRBV19

cdr3_aa: CASSSTGSVYYGYTF
cdr3_nt: TGTGCCAGCAGCTCGACAGGGTCGGTATACTATGGCTACACCTTC
d_call: TRBD1
clone_size: NA
j_call: TRBJ1-2
v_call: TRBV11-2

cdr3_aa: CASSISTVYSNQPQHF
cdr3_nt: TGTGCCAGTAGTATTTCTACAGTTTATAGCAATCAGCCCCAGCATTTT
d_call: NA
clone_size: medium-sized
j_call: TRBJ1-5
v_call: TRBV19

cdr3_aa: CASSSPTGMATQYF
cdr3_nt: TGTGCCAGCAGTTCGCCAACAGGAATGGCGACCCAGTACTTC
d_call: NA
clone_size: NA
j_call: TRBJ2-5
v_call: TRBV28

cdr3_aa: CSVEDPGQGLAPGELFF
cdr3_nt: TGCAGCGTTGAAGATCCGGGACAGGGACTTGCCCCCGGGGAGCTGTTTTTT
d_call: TRBD1
clone_size: NA
j_call: TRBJ2-2
v_call: TRBV29-1

cdr3_aa: CASGPRASGANVLTF
cdr3_nt: TGCGCCAGCGGACCCCGGGCTTCTGGGGCCAACGTCCTGACTTTC
d_call: NA
clone_size: NA
j_call: TRBJ2-6
v_call: TRBV23-1

cdr3_aa: CASSRDLNTGELFF
cdr3_nt: TGTGCCAGCAGCCGGGACCTGAACACCGGGGAGCTGTTTTTT
d_call: NA
clone_size: NA
j_call: TRBJ2-2
v_call: TRBV11-1

cdr3_aa: CAWMGRYNSPLHF
cdr3_nt: TGTGCCTGGATGGGCCGGTATAATTCACCCCTCCACTTT
d_call: NA
clone_size: NA
j_call: TRBJ1-6
v_call: TRBV30

cdr3_aa: CASSDRGPTDTQYF
cdr3_nt: TGTGCCAGCAGTGACAGGGGGCCCACAGATACGCAGTATTTT
d_call: TRBD1
clone_size: NA
j_call: TRBJ2-3
v_call: TRBV6-1

cdr3_aa: CAIRGTSGEETQYF
cdr3_nt: TGTGCCATCAGAGGGACTAGCGGGGAAGAGACCCAGTACTTC
d_call: TRBD2
clone_size: NA
j_call: TRBJ2-5
v_call: TRBV10-3

cdr3_aa: CASSFGTSFGYTF
cdr3_nt: TGTGCCAGCAGCTTCGGGACAAGTTTTGGCTACACCTTC
d_call: NA
clone_size: NA
j_call: TRBJ1-2
v_call: TRBV7-9

cdr3_aa: CASSLETSTGYTF
cdr3_nt: TGTGCCAGCAGCTTGGAAACGTCCACTGGCTACACCTTC
d_call: NA
clone_size: NA
j_call: TRBJ1-2
v_call: TRBV5-4

cdr3_aa: CASRRGPSSYEQYF
cdr3_nt: TGCGCCAGCAGACGCGGACCGTCCTCCTACGAGCAGTACTTC
d_call: NA
clone_size: once
j_call: TRBJ2-7
v_call: TRBV5-1

cdr3_aa: CATSREKQGYEKLFF
cdr3_nt: TGTGCCACCAGCAGAGAGAAACAGGGGTATGAAAAACTGTTTTTT
d_call: TRBD1
clone_size: NA
j_call: TRBJ1-4
v_call: TRBV15

cdr3_aa: CASSQDPGFTEAFF
cdr3_nt: TGTGCCAGCAGCCAAGATCCGGGTTTCACTGAAGCTTTCTTT
d_call: NA
clone_size: NA
j_call: TRBJ1-1
v_call: TRBV4-2

cdr3_aa: CASNRANEQFF
cdr3_nt: TGTGCCAGCAACCGGGCGAATGAGCAGTTCTTC
d_call: NA
clone_size: NA
j_call: TRBJ2-1
v_call: TRBV7-9

cdr3_aa: CASSQQKPGQGVVSPLHF
cdr3_nt: TGTGCCAGCAGCCAGCAAAAACCCGGACAGGGGGTTGTATCACCCCTCCACTTT
d_call: TRBD1
clone_size: few
j_call: TRBJ1-6
v_call: TRBV4-2

cdr3_aa: CASSAGTNQNEQFF
cdr3_nt: TGTGCTAGCAGCGCGGGGACTAATCAGAATGAGCAGTTCTTC
d_call: TRBD2
clone_size: NA
j_call: TRBJ2-1
v_call: TRBV7-7

cdr3_aa: CASSWTGANTEAFF
cdr3_nt: TGCGCCAGCAGCTGGACAGGAGCAAACACTGAAGCTTTCTTT
d_call: TRBD1
clone_size: NA
j_call: TRBJ1-1
v_call: TRBV5-1

cdr3_aa: CASSFYKGADTQYF
cdr3_nt: TGTGCCAGCAGCTTTTACAAAGGTGCAGATACGCAGTATTTT
d_call: NA
clone_size: NA
j_call: TRBJ2-3
v_call: TRBV7-2

cdr3_aa: CASSLGTGRTGELFF
cdr3_nt: TGTGCCAGCAGCTTAGGGACAGGGAGGACCGGGGAGCTGTTTTTT
d_call: TRBD1
clone_size: NA
j_call: TRBJ2-2
v_call: TRBV7-9

cdr3_aa: CATSRGIGGTGPDTQYF
cdr3_nt: TGTGCCACCAGCAGAGGGATTGGTGGGACGGGCCCAGATACGCAGTATTTT
d_call: NA
clone_size: once
j_call: TRBJ2-3
v_call: TRBV15

cdr3_aa: CASGIKGRTYEQYF
cdr3_nt: TGTGCCAGCGGGATAAAGGGCCGTACCTACGAGCAGTACTTC
d_call: NA
clone_size: NA
j_call: TRBJ2-7
v_call: TRBV6-4

cdr3_aa: CASSLGGLQPQHF
cdr3_nt: TGTGCCAGCAGCTTAGGTGGGCTTCAGCCCCAGCATTTT
d_call: NA
clone_size: NA
j_call: TRBJ1-5
v_call: TRBV7-8

cdr3_aa: CASSSKLITTDTQYF
cdr3_nt: TGTGCCAGCAGCTCAAAATTGATAACCACAGATACGCAGTATTTT
d_call: NA
clone_size: NA
j_call: TRBJ2-3
v_call: TRBV7-9

cdr3_aa: CASSLVPTTSGQETQYF
cdr3_nt: TGTGCCAGCAGCTTAGTCCCCACGACTAGCGGGCAAGAGACCCAGTACTTC
d_call: TRBD2
clone_size: NA
j_call: TRBJ2-5
v_call: TRBV11-1

cdr3_aa: CASSPRQGAGGANVLTF
cdr3_nt: TGTGCCAGCAGCCCGCGACAGGGGGCGGGTGGGGCCAACGTCCTGACTTTC
d_call: TRBD1
clone_size: once
j_call: TRBJ2-6
v_call: TRBV7-6